The 15 T cell receptor beta chains below all came from one sample that was sequenced in a study of blood T cell repertoires in COVID-19. Generated by immunoSEQ multiplex PCR, the TCRdb table keeps only in-frame clones and is missing some. The sample has under 150,000 clones; roughly 89% are singletons. Specimen: PBMCs or T cells enriched from blood (not recorded which). The origin of the receptors is a woman aged 50 to 60 who had been exposed to COVID-19.

There are a few counts of this clone. The chain has TRBV5-1 and TRBJ2-7, with D possibly TRBD1 on 6 matching bases. Germline V gene sequence: CDR1 SGHRS, CDR2 YFSETQ. V was cut by 0 bases and J by 0 bases, with 7 bases left in between. CDR3 length: 14 amino acids. The CDR3 loop is CASSLAGVSYEQYF. As DNA, the CDR3 is TGCGCCAGCAGCTTGGCAGGGGTCTCCTACGAGCAGTACTTC.

V is TRBV9 and J is TRBJ2-3; D is possibly TRBD2 (6 bases). The CDR3 runs 15 residues. CDR1 is SGDLS and CDR2 is YYNGEE in the germline V gene. Trimming took off 3 bases at V and 4 bases at J, with 15 bases between the two ends. Here the CDR3 reads CASSGSGSRADTQYF. In nucleotides, the CDR3 is TGTGCCAGCAGCGGGTCCGGGAGTCGGGCAGATACGCAGTATTTT.

There are a few counts of this clone. This rearrangement joins TRBV4-1 to TRBJ2-7; 9 nucleotides agree with TRBD2. V lost 0 bases to trimming and J lost 5 bases; unmatched junction nucleotides: 11. In germline, CDR1 is MGHRA, CDR2 YSYEKL. The CDR3 is 17 residues long. In DNA, the CDR3 is TGCGCCAGCAGCCAAGATGGTAGCGGGGGAGCGGCGGACGAGCAGTACTTC. Amino acid sequence: CASSQDGSGGAADEQYF.

The chain uses TRBV5-4 and TRBJ1-3; D not resolved. Germline V gene sequence: CDR1 SGHNT, CDR2 YYREEE (reference sequence). The CDR3 has 16 amino acids. V dropped 3 bases and J dropped 1 base, with 14 bases sitting between them. The CDR3 loop reads CASSYDVWASGNTIYF. The CDR3 bases are TGTGCCAGCAGCTATGATGTCTGGGCTTCTGGAAACACCATATATTTT.

The rearrangement links TRBV19 to TRBJ1-1; TRBD1 might be the D (6 bases). The germline V and J ends were trimmed by 4 bases and 0 bases, with 21 bases remaining between them. The CDR3 extends over 18 amino acids. Germline V gene data show CDR1 as LNHDA and CDR2 as SQIVND (reference sequence). CDR3 residues: CASSNDRSWGNLNTEAFF. CDR3 in DNA: TGTGCCAGTAGTAATGACAGGAGTTGGGGGAACCTGAACACTGAAGCTTTCTTT.

CDR3 amino acids: CASSYRGRTETQYF. CDR3 sequence (DNA): TGTGCCAGCAGCTACAGGGGTAGGACAGAGACCCAGTACTTC. This chain uses TRBV5-4 with TRBJ2-5, with 7 bases identical to TRBD1. This CDR3 spans 14 amino acids. Germline-derived CDR1 and CDR2 are SGHNT and YYREEE (reference sequence). With V trimmed by 3 bases and J by 4 bases, 6 bases remained unmatched.

The chain links TRBV7-2 to TRBJ2-7; perhaps TRBD2 as D (5 bases). The CDR3 is 14 amino acids. In germline, CDR1 is SGHTA, CDR2 FQGNSA. Trimming pared 6 bases from V and 4 bases from J, leaving 16 bases between. The CDR3 reads CASSVSGKVYEQYF. The CDR3 nucleotides read TGTGCCAGCAGTGTGAGCGGTAAGGTGTACGAGCAGTACTTC.

V gene TRBV9 combines with J gene TRBJ2-1; possible D gene TRBD2, 6 bases. The germline V and J ends were trimmed by 0 bases and 2 bases, with 12 bases remaining between them. This CDR3 comprises 16 residues. The germline V gene encodes CDR1 SGDLS and CDR2 YYNGEE. The CDR3 sequence: CASSVARSGAYNEQFF. CDR3 coding DNA: TGTGCCAGCAGCGTAGCGCGCTCGGGAGCCTACAATGAGCAGTTCTTC.

This chain uses TRBV2 with TRBJ2-3, with TRBD1 identical over 9 bases. The germline gives CDR1 SNHLY, CDR2 FYNNEI. V gave up 6 bases and J gave up 3 bases; unmatched junction bases: 4. The CDR3 runs 14 residues. The CDR3 loop reads CASSAGTGTDTQYF. The CDR3 bases are TGTGCCAGCAGCGCCGGGACAGGGACAGATACGCAGTATTTT.

This clone was seen only a few times. This rearrangement joins TRBV11-2 to TRBJ1-1, with a tentative D call TRBD1 (5 bases). V was clipped by 3 bases and J by 2 bases, with 13 bases between them. The CDR3 covers 15 residues. Germline CDR1 reads SGHAT; CDR2 reads FQNNGV. CDR3 sequence: CASSLVPGINTEAFF. The CDR3 nucleotides read TGTGCCAGCAGCTTGGTTCCAGGGATCAACACTGAAGCTTTCTTT.

The V gene is TRBV10-1, the J gene TRBJ1-5, with no clear D. V lost 7 bases and J 1 base, leaving 8 bases between the germline ends. This CDR3 contains 13 residues. Germline lookup yields CDR1 WNHNN and CDR2 SYGVQD (reference sequence). The chain's CDR3 is CASTEESNQPQHF. The CDR3 coding sequence is TGCGCCAGCACCGAGGAGAGCAATCAGCCCCAGCATTTT.

CDR3 bases: TGTGCCAGTAGTATCGGCGGCAGGGCGGGATATGGCTACACCTTC. Protein sequence: CASSIGGRAGYGYTF. The chain is built from TRBV19 and TRBJ1-2; the D gene is possibly TRBD1 (5 bases). From germline, CDR1 is LNHDA and CDR2 SQIVND (reference sequence). CDR3 size: 15 residues. V gave up 3 bases and J gave up 5 bases, with 16 bases separating them. The variable domain in full, completed from reference TRBV19 and TRBJ1-2, reads DGGITQSPKYLFRKEGQNVTLSCEQNLNHDAMYWYRQDPGQGLRLIYYSQIVNDFQKGDIAEGYSVSREKKESFPLTVTSAQKNPTAFYLCASSIGGRAGYGYTFGSGTRLTVV.

This chain connects TRBV9 to TRBJ1-1, with D possibly being TRBD1 (6 bases). This CDR3 spans 14 amino acids. V gave up 0 bases and J gave up 1 base, with 7 bases separating them. Germline CDR1 is SGDLS and CDR2 is YYNGEE. CDR3 sequence: CASSVGTANTEAFF. The CDR3 coding sequence is TGTGCCAGCAGCGTAGGGACAGCGAACACTGAAGCTTTCTTT.

This clone was seen once. The rearrangement uses TRBV19 and TRBJ1-1; TRBD1 is a possible D gene (5 bases). This CDR3 has 16 amino acids. V was cut by 5 bases and J by 0 bases, with 16 bases left in between. Germline V gene data show CDR1 as LNHDA and CDR2 as SQIVND (reference sequence). As DNA, the CDR3 is TGTGCCAGTAGTCCTATGCCAGGGCCAATGAACACTGAAGCTTTCTTT. Translated, it gives CASSPMPGPMNTEAFF.

V is TRBV7-2 and J is TRBJ1-5; 8 nucleotides match TRBD1. V was clipped by 5 bases and J by 7 bases; unmatched bases: 7. Germline V CDR1 and CDR2: SGHTA, FQGNSA. This CDR3 is built from 14 residues. The CDR3 reads CASSIGQGGQPQHF. As DNA, the CDR3 is TGTGCCAGCAGCATAGGACAGGGTGGGCAGCCCCAGCATTTT.